Shown below are 5 T cell receptor beta chains from a single sample sequenced in a study of cytomegalovirus exposure and HLA in healthy donors. The data were produced by immunoSEQ multiplex PCR, yet TCRdb's version contains in-frame clones alone and is incomplete. The sample carries 120,000 or so clones, under 90% recorded once. Sequencing used PBMCs. Every receptor here comes from a young woman in good health and CMV-seronegative.

V and J are TRBV7-9 and TRBJ2-7; 8 bases are a match to TRBD1. CDR1 and CDR2 (germline): SEHNR, FQNEAQ (reference sequence). V lost 0 bases to trimming and J lost 0 bases; unmatched junction nucleotides: 7. This CDR3 has 17 amino acids. The DNA for the CDR3 is TGTGCCAGCAGCTTAGCGGACAACAGGGGGTACTCCTACGAGCAGTACTTC. This sequence encodes CASSLADNRGYSYEQYF. The full variable domain, rest sourced from reference TRBV7-9 and TRBJ2-7, is DTGVSQNPRHKITKRGQNVTFRCDPISEHNRLYWYRQTLGQGPEFLTYFQNEAQLEKSRLLSDRFSAERPKGSFSTLEIQRTEQGDSAMYLCASSLADNRGYSYEQYFGPGTRLTVT.

This clone was seen only once. The V and J genes are TRBV21-1 and TRBJ2-7; the table names TRBD2, a call not compared with the DNA. TRBV21-1 constitutes a pseudogene. The CDR3 contains 19 residues. CDR3 region: CASSKAGVLGRESSYEQYF. The DNA for the CDR3 is TGTGCCAGCAGCAAAGCGGGAGTTCTAGGGCGGGAGTCTTCCTACGAGCAGTACTTC.

The rearrangement joins TRBV7-9 to TRBJ2-5; TRBD2 might be the D (6 bases). The germline gives CDR1 SEHNR, CDR2 FQNEAQ (reference sequence). Trimming left V 5 bases short and J 4 bases short, with 11 bases between. This CDR3 contains 13 residues. The CDR3 spells CASSSPGGETQYF. Written as DNA, the CDR3 is TGTGCCAGCAGCAGCCCCGGGGGAGAGACCCAGTACTTC.

J is TRBJ1-1 and V is TRBV4-1; D might be TRBD1 (6 bases). This CDR3 is built from 17 residues. The V gene lost 4 bases and the J gene lost 0 bases, with 18 bases spanning the gap. Germline V gives CDR1 MGHRA, CDR2 YSYEKL. CDR3 residues: CASSLDLQGNMNTEAFF. CDR3 DNA: TGCGCCAGCAGCCTTGACCTCCAGGGGAACATGAACACTGAAGCTTTCTTT.

This chain uses TRBV7-9 with TRBJ2-3, with 14 bases identical to TRBD2. The CDR3 totals 16 residues. Germline-derived CDR1 and CDR2 are SEHNR and FQNEAQ (reference sequence). V lost 4 bases, J lost 4 bases, and 4 bases stayed unmatched. Here the CDR3 reads CASSSGTSGSSDTQYF. CDR3 nucleotides: TGTGCCAGCAGCTCAGGGACTAGCGGGAGTTCAGATACGCAGTATTTT.